This TCR beta chain was captured by sequencing in a study of blood T cell repertoires in COVID-19. Study as a whole: PBMCs, B-cell-depleted T cells, or T cells were the source of the cDNA or gDNA that made up the material.

Per germline, CDR1 SGHTA and CDR2 FQGNSA. Trimming removed 1 base from V and 5 bases from J, with 15 bases in between. This CDR3 comprises 16 residues. Sequencing was performed with immunoSEQ multiplex PCR; in TCRdb, only in-frame clones are kept and a portion is missing. The sample comprises over 140,000 clones, about three quarters of which are singletons, and over 4% rests with the top ten. The sequenced sample was peripheral blood. This receptor was identified in a woman of 80 years or more with active or convalescent COVID-19. This chain connects TRBV7-2 to TRBJ1-5; D is possibly TRBD1 (5 bases). Written as DNA, the CDR3 is TGTGCCAGCAGCTTAGGAGGACCTGGGGCCCATCAGCCCCAGCATTTT. This sequence encodes CASSLGGPGAHQPQHF.